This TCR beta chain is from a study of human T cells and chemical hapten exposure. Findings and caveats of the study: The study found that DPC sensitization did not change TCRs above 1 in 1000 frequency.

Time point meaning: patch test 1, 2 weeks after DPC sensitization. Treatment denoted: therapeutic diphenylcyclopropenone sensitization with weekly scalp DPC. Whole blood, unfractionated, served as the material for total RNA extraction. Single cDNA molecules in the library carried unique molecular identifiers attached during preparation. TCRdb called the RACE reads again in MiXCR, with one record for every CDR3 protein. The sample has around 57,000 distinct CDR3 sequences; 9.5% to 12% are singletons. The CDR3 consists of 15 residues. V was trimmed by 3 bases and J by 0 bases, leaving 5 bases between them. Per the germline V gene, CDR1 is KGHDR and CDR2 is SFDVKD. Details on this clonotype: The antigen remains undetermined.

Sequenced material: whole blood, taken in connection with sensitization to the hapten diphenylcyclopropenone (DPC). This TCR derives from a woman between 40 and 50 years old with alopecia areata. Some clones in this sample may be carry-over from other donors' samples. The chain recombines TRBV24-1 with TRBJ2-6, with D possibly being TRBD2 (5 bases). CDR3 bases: TGTGCCACCAGTGATGGGAGCTCTGGGGCCAACGTCCTGACTTTC. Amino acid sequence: CATSDGSSGANVLTF.